Reported below is one T cell receptor beta chain. Antigen: not known. The V end was cut by 6 bases, the J end by 2 bases, with 15 bases between. The CDR3 length is 15 residues. Germline assignment: CDR1 SGHTA and CDR2 FQGTGA. Notes on the study in general: Tumor memory CD4+ T cell TCR gene usage was found to cluster with blood and lymph node memory CD4+ cells and with lymph node naive CD4+ cells. Tumor-infiltrating Treg TCR alpha and beta sequences overlapped most with tumor naive CD4+ T cells, then blood naive.

CD4+CD45RO+CD25- cells were isolated as memory CD4+ T cells. After constant-region reverse-primer amplification, full-length variable regions underwent semi-nested PCR with Nested Universal Primer A. TCRdb itself ran the 5' RACE reads through MiXCR, one entry per CDR3 protein. This sample has about 41,000 distinct CDR3 sequences, with around 30% found just once. The clonotype was recovered from a female donor with breast cancer. This chain links TRBV7-3 with TRBJ2-3; D gene unclear. The sequenced sample consisted of memory CD4+ T cells sorted from a lymph node. Subset described: memory CD4+ T cells, CD4+CD45RO+CD25-. The CDR3 coding sequence is TGTGCCAGCAGTTACGTTGGCGGAACCACAGATACGCAGTATTTT. Amino acid sequence: CASSYVGGTTDTQYF.